The source of this T cell receptor beta chain is a study of blood T cell repertoires in COVID-19. The wider study: Sample material is recorded as cDNA or gDNA derived from T cells, B-cell-depleted T cells, or PBMCs.

In its sample, this clone was seen a few times. V was clipped by 1 base and J by 3 bases, with 6 bases between them. Germline CDR1 is WSHSY and CDR2 is SAAADI. The CDR3 is 13 residues long. Clones were sequenced by immunoSEQ multiplex PCR, and TCRdb holds only the in-frame ones, with some missing. Here the sample spans about 140,000 clones, about three quarters being singletons. This sequence originates from a man between 50 and 59 years old with acute or convalescent COVID-19. The rearrangement links TRBV10-2 to TRBJ1-1; D not certain. Sequencing was done on a sample of peripheral blood. The CDR3 sequence is CASSELSDTEAFF. The DNA of the CDR3 is TGCGCCAGCAGTGAGTTGTCCGACACTGAAGCTTTCTTT.